What follows are 10 T cell receptor beta chains derived from one specimen sequenced in a study of T cells after yellow fever vaccination. TCRdb re-called the 5' RACE reads with MiXCR, one entry per CDR3 protein. The sample consists of just under 600,000 distinct CDR3 sequences, approximately 15% of them appearing once. Sample: PBMCs, taken on the day of the yellow fever booster vaccination. These TCRs come from a man aged 25 to 40 who received the YFV17D yellow fever vaccine.

This clonotype has more than one count but fewer than ten. The rearrangement joins TRBV7-9 to TRBJ2-1; no firm D call. Germline loops: CDR1 SEHNR, CDR2 FQNEAQ (reference sequence). V lost 2 bases, J lost 6 bases, and 11 bases lay in between. The CDR3 totals 14 residues. The CDR3 loop reads CASSLKLEGNEQFF. The CDR3 DNA sequence: TGTGCCAGCAGCTTAAAGCTTGAAGGCAATGAGCAGTTCTTC.

Comment on this clonotype: Relative to the germline gene, one junction end is altered; a read error may explain this. V is TRBV7-8 and J is TRBJ1-5, with 7 bases identical to TRBD1. This CDR3 is built from 16 residues. Germline V gene data show CDR1 as SGHVS and CDR2 as FQNEAQ. The DNA for the CDR3 is TGTGCCATCAGCTCCAAGGGACAGACAAATAATCAGCCCCAGCATTTT. It is translated as CAISSKGQTNNQPQHF.

The rearrangement joins TRBV4-3 to TRBJ2-1; D tentatively reads TRBD1 or TRBD2 (5 bases each). CDR3 length: 17 residues. Germline V gene lookup returns CDR1 LGHNA and CDR2 YSLEER. V lost 0 bases to trimming and J lost 2 bases, with 14 bases between them. The CDR3 is CASSQDRGPGPYNEQFF. The DNA of the CDR3 is TGCGCCAGCAGCCAAGATAGAGGGCCAGGGCCCTACAATGAGCAGTTCTTC.

The chain uses TRBV18 and TRBJ1-3; no definite D call. V dropped 4 bases and J dropped 4 bases, with 8 bases sitting between them. The germline V gene encodes CDR1 KGHSH and CDR2 LQKENI. This CDR3 region has 13 residues. The CDR3 spells CASSHAGGNTIYF. CDR3 sequence (DNA): TGTGCCAGCTCACACGCCGGGGGAAACACCATATATTTT.

The J gene is TRBJ1-1, the V gene TRBV7-9, with D hard to call. Germline values: CDR1 SEHNR, CDR2 FQNEAQ (reference sequence). This CDR3 has 14 residues. Trimming took 4 bases from V and 0 from J, leaving 9 bases between them. The CDR3 spells CASSSPEMNTEAFF. The CDR3 DNA follows: TGTGCCAGCAGCTCTCCGGAGATGAACACTGAAGCTTTCTTT.

The genes are TRBV5-1 and TRBJ2-6; 11 bases agree with TRBD1. In germline, CDR1 is SGHRS, CDR2 YFSETQ. The CDR3 is 18 residues long. J lost 0 bases, V lost 0 bases, and 2 bases had no gene match. The chain's CDR3 is CASSLGTGGGSGANVLTF. Written as DNA, the CDR3 is TGCGCCAGCAGCTTGGGGACAGGGGGCGGCTCTGGGGCCAACGTCCTGACTTTC.

This clonotype was seen at least ten times. The chain is built from TRBV5-1 and TRBJ2-7; TRBD1 is a possible D gene (6 bases). Trimming cost V 4 bases and J 3 bases, with 14 bases left between them. Germline-derived CDR1 and CDR2 are SGHRS and YFSETQ. The CDR3 loop spans 14 amino acids. CDR3 amino acids: CASSQPGQRYEQYF. Here the CDR3 DNA reads TGCGCCAGCAGCCAGCCGGGACAACGCTACGAGCAGTACTTC. The variable domain in full, completed from reference TRBV5-1 and TRBJ2-7, reads KAGVTQTPRYLIKTRGQQVTLSCSPISGHRSVSWYQQTPGQGLQFLFEYFSETQRNKGNFPGRFSGRQFSNSRSEMNVSTLELGDSALYLCASSQPGQRYEQYFGPGTRLTVT.

In its sample, this clonotype was seen a few times. The V call is TRBV7-9, the J call TRBJ2-7; D is unresolved. From germline, CDR1 is SEHNR and CDR2 FQNEAQ (reference sequence). V lost 6 bases, J lost 2 bases, and 14 bases lay in between. The CDR3 is 14 amino acids. The CDR3 loop is CASSPRETTYEQYF. For the CDR3, the DNA is TGTGCCAGCAGTCCGCGAGAGACAACCTACGAGCAGTACTTC.

This clonotype was counted a few times. The chain employs TRBV29-1 and TRBJ1-1; D gene unclear. CDR1 and CDR2 from the germline V gene are SQVTM and ANQGSEA. Trimming took off 4 bases at V and 1 base at J, with 10 bases between the two ends. CDR3 size: 13 residues. CDR3 nucleotides: TGCAGCGTTGCCTGGTCTCCGAACACTGAAGCTTTCTTT. Amino acids: CSVAWSPNTEAFF.

This clonotype was counted a few times. The CDR3 spells CSATPRTSRGDTQYF. The CDR3 DNA reads as TGCAGTGCTACCCCTAGGACCTCCCGAGGAGATACGCAGTATTTT. This rearrangement joins TRBV20-1 to TRBJ2-3; D gene uncertain. The CDR3 has 15 amino acids. Germline CDR1 and CDR2: DFQATT and SNEGSKA (reference sequence). Trimming shortened V by 4 bases and J by 5 bases, and 19 bases separated the two germline ends.